This TCR beta chain was recovered during a study of response to subunit inactivated influenza vaccine. Regarding the study as a whole: The authors proposed limited new T cell recruitment per seasonal influenza vaccination.

TCRdb re-called the RT-PCR reads through MiXCR, storing one row per CDR3 protein. Of around 760,000 distinct CDR3 sequences in the sample, over 11% are singletons; the top ten hold 5.5% to 7%. CDR1 and CDR2 (germline): SNHLY, FYNNEI. CDR3 size: 15 residues. Trimming shortened V by 3 bases and J by 10 bases, and 18 bases separated the two germline ends. This clonotype has just a few counts. Its target is unknown. The TCR comes from a man aged 45-60 years who received an inactivated influenza vaccine. J is TRBJ1-4 and V is TRBV2; possibly TRBD1 for D (6 bases). The material was PBMCs from blood, obtained 14 to 15 days before vaccination. The CDR3 sequence: CASSEVGERGGKLFF. As DNA, the CDR3 is TGTGCCAGCAGTGAGGTCGGGGAACGAGGGGGAAAACTGTTTTTT.